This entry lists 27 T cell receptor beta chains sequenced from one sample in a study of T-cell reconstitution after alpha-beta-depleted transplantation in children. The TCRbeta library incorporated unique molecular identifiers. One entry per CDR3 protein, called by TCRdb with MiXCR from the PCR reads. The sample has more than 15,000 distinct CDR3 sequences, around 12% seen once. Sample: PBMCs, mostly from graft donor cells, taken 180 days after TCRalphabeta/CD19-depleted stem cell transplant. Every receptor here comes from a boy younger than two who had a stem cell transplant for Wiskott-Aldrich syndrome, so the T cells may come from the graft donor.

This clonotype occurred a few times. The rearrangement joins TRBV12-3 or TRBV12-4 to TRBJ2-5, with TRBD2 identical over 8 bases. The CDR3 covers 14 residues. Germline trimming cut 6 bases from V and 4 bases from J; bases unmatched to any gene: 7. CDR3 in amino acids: CASRPSGSGETQYF. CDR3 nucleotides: TGTGCCAGCAGACCAAGCGGGAGTGGAGAGACCCAGTACTTC.

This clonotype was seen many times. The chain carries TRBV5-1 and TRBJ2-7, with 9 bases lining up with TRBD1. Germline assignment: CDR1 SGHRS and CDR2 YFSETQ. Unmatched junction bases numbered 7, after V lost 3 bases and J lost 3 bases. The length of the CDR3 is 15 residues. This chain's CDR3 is CASSSDRGGFYEQYF. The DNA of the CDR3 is TGCGCCAGCAGCTCCGACAGGGGGGGGTTCTACGAGCAGTACTTC.

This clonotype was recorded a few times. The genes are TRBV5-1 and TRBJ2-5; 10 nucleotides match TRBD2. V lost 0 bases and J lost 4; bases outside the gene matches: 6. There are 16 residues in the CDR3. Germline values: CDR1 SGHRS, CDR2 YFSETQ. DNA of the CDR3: TGCGCCAGCAGCTTGGCAGGAGCGGGAGGGCCAGAGACCCAGTACTTC. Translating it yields CASSLAGAGGPETQYF.

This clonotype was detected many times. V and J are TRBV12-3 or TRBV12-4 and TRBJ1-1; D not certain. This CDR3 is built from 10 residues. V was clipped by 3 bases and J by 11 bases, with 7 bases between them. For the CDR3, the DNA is TGTGCCAGCAGTTTTGGAGGCGCTTTCTTT. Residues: CASSFGGAFF.

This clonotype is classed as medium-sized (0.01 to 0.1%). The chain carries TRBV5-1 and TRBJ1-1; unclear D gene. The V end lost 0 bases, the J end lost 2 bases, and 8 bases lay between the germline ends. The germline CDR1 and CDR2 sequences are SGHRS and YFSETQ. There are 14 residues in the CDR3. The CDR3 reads CASSLDIVNTEAFF. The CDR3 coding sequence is TGCGCCAGCAGCTTGGACATTGTAAACACTGAAGCTTTCTTT.

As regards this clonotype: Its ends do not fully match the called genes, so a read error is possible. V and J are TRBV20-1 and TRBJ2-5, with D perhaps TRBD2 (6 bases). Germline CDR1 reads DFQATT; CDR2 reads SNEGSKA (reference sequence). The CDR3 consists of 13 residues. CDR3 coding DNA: TGCTGTGCTAGAGGTGGAGGGGTGGAGACCCAGTACTTC. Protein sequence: CCARGGGVETQYF.

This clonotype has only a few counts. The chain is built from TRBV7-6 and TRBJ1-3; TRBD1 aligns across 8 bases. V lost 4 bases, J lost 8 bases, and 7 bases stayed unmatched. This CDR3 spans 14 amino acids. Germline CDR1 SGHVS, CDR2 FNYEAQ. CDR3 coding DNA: TGTGCCAGCAGCTGGTGGACAGGGTCGGACACCATATATTTT. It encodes CASSWWTGSDTIYF.

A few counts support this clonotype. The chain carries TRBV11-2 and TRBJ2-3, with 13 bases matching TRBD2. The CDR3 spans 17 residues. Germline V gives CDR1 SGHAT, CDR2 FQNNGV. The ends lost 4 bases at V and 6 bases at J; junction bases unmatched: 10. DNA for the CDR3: TGTGCCAGCAGCTACAAGCGGACTAGCGGGAGTGGGGATACGCAGTATTTT. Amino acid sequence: CASSYKRTSGSGDTQYF.

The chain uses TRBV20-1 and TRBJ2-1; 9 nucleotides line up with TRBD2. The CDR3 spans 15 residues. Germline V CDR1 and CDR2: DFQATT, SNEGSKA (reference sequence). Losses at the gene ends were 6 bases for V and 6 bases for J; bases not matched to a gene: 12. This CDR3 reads CSAHPFPAGGNEQFF. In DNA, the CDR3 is TGCAGTGCCCACCCCTTCCCAGCGGGAGGCAATGAGCAGTTCTTC.

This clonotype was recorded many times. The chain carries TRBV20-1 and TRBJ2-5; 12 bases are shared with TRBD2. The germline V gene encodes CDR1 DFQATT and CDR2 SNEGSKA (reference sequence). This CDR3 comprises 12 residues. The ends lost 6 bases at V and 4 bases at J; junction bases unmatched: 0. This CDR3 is CSATSGRETQYF. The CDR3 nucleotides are TGCAGTGCGACTAGCGGGAGAGAGACCCAGTACTTC.

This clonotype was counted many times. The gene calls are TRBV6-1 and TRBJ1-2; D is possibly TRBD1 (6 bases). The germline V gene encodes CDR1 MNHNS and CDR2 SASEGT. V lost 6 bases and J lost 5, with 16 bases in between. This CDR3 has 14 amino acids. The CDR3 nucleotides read TGTGCCAGCAGACCGGGACACGGAGTTTATGGCTACACCTTC. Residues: CASRPGHGVYGYTF.

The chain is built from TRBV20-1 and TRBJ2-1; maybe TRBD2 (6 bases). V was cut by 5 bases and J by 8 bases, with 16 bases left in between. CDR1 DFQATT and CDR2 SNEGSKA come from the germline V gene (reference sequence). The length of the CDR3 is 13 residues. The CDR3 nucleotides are TGCAGTGCTCTCGGGACTGCCTTAGATGAGCAGTTCTTC. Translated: CSALGTALDEQFF.

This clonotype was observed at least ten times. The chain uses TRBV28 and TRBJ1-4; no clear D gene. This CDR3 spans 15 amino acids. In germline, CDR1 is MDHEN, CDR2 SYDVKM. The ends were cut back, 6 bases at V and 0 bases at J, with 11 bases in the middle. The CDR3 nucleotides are TGTGCCAGCAGCTCCGCGGGAGCAACTAATGAAAAACTGTTTTTT. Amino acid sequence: CASSSAGATNEKLFF.

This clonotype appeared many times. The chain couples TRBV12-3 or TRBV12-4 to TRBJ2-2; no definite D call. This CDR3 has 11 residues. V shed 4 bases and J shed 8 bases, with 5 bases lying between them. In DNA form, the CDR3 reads TGTGCCAGCAGTTACCAGGGGGAGCTGTTTTTT. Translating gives CASSYQGELFF.

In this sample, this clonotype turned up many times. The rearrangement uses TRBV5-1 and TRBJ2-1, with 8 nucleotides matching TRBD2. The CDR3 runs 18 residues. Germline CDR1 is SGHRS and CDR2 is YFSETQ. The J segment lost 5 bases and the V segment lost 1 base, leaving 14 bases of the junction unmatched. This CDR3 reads CASSLWVLAGGTHNEQFF. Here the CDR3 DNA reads TGCGCCAGCAGCTTGTGGGTGTTGGCGGGAGGAACCCACAATGAGCAGTTCTTC.

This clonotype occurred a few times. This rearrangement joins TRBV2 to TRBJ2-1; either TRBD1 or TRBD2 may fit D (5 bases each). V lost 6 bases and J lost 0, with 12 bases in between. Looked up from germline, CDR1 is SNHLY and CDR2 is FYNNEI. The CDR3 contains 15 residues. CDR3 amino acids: CASSAGTISYNEQFF. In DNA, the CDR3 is TGTGCCAGCAGCGCCGGGACCATCTCCTACAATGAGCAGTTCTTC.

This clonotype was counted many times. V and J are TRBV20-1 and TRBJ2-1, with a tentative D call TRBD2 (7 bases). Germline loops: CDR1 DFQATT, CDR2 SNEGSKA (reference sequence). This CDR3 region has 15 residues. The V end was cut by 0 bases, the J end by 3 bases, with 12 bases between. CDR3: CSAREGAGDYNEQFF. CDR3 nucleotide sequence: TGCAGTGCTAGAGAGGGGGCGGGAGACTACAATGAGCAGTTCTTC.

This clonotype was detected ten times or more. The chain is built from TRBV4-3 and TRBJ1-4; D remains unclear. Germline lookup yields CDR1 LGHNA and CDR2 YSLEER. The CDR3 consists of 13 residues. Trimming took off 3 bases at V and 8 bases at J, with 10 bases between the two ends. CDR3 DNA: TGCGCCAGCAGCCACCTCGCGCAGGAAAAACTGTTTTTT. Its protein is CASSHLAQEKLFF.

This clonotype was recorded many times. The CDR3 DNA reads as TGCGCGACCACGGCGGCGGGGGAGCAGTACTTC. This gives the protein CATTAAGEQYF. The genes are TRBV10-2 and TRBJ2-7; the D gene is possibly TRBD2 (6 bases). CDR1 and CDR2 (germline): WSHSY, SAAADI. The CDR3 contains 11 residues.

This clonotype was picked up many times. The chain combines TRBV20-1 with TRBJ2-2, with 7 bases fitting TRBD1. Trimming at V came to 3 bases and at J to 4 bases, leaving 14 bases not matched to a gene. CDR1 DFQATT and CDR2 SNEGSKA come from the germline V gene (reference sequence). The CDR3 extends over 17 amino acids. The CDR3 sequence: CSARRAGTAGVTGELFF. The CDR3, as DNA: TGCAGTGCTAGGAGAGCTGGGACAGCTGGGGTCACCGGGGAGCTGTTTTTT.

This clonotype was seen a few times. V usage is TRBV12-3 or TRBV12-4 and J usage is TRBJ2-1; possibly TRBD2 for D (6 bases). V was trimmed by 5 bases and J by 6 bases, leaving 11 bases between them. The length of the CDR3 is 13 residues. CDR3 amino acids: CASSLTRFNEQFF. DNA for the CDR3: TGTGCCAGCAGTCTGACTAGATTCAATGAGCAGTTCTTC.

CDR3 bases: TGTGCCACCAGCAGAGATGGCACAGGGGAGGATACGCAGTATTTT. Translation: CATSRDGTGEDTQYF. This chain connects TRBV15 to TRBJ2-3, with TRBD1 identical over 7 bases. Germline loops: CDR1 LNHNV, CDR2 YYDKDF (reference sequence). This CDR3 comprises 15 residues. V shed 0 bases, J shed 6 bases, and the junction held 6 bases outside the gene matches. Filled out from reference TRBV15 and TRBJ2-3, the complete variable domain reads DAMVIQNPRYQVTQFGKPVTLSCSQTLNHNVMYWYQQKSSQAPKLLFHYYDKDFNNEADTPDNFQSRRPNTSFCFLDIRSPGLGDTAMYLCATSRDGTGEDTQYFGPGTRLTVL.

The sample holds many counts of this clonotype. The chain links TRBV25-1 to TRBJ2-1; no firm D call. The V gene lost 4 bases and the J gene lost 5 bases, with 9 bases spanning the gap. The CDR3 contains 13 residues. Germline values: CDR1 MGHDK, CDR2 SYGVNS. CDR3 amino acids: CASSVWAHNEQFF. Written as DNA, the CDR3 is TGTGCCAGCAGTGTGTGGGCGCACAATGAGCAGTTCTTC.

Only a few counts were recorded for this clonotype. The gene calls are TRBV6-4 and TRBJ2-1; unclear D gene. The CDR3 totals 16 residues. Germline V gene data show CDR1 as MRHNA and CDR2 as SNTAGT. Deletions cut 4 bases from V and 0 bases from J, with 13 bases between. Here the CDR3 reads CASSAFLVSSYNEQFF. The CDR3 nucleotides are TGTGCCAGCAGTGCATTTCTAGTCAGCTCCTACAATGAGCAGTTCTTC.

The CDR3 loop reads CASCQEGQESGANVLTF. For the CDR3, the DNA is TGTGCCTCCTGCCAAGAAGGACAGGAGTCTGGGGCCAACGTCCTGACTTTC. The V call is TRBV3-1, the J call TRBJ2-6, with 7 bases aligning to TRBD1. Germline values: CDR1 LGHDT, CDR2 YNNKEL (reference sequence). V lost 11 bases, J lost 1 base, and 14 bases stayed unmatched. The CDR3 runs to 17 residues.

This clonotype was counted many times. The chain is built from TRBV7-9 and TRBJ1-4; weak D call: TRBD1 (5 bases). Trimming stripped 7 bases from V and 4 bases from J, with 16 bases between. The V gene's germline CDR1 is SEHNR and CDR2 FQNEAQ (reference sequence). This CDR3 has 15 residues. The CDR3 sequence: CASTPGRIVNEKLFF. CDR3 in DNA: TGTGCCAGCACACCGGGACGGATAGTTAATGAAAAACTGTTTTTT.

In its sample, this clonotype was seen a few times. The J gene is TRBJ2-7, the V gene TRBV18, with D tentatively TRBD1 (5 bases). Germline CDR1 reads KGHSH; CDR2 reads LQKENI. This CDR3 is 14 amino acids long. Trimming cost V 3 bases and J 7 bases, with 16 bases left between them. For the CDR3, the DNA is TGTGCCAGCTCACCCCAGGGTGCCTCGTGGGAGCAGTACTTC. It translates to CASSPQGASWEQYF. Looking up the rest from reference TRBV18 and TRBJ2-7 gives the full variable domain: NAGVMQNPRHLVRRRGQEARLRCSPMKGHSHVYWYRQLPEEGLKFMVYLQKENIIDESGMPKERFSAEFPKEGPSILRIQQVVRGDSAAYFCASSPQGASWEQYFGPGTRLTVT.